Presented here are 18 T cell receptor beta chains from one specimen sequenced in a study of T cells in narcolepsy. The method was immunoSEQ multiplex PCR; TCRdb's version includes in-frame clones alone and lacks a portion of them. The sample lists some 32,000 clones, around 77% occurring once. Sequencing was performed on memory (CD45RA-) CD4+ T cells from blood. Source of these receptors: a human donor in good health.

J is TRBJ1-2 and V is TRBV29-1; 9 bases match TRBD1. The CDR3 runs to 12 residues. Germline V gene sequence: CDR1 SQVTM, CDR2 ANQGSEA. Trimming removed 7 bases from V and 8 bases from J; junction bases left unmatched: 8. In DNA, the CDR3 is TGCAGCGCCGGGACAGGGTCGTCGGGCTACACCTTC. Protein sequence: CSAGTGSSGYTF.

The chain employs TRBV27 and TRBJ2-7; tentative D call: TRBD2 (5 bases). The V gene's germline CDR1 is MNHEY and CDR2 SMNVEV (reference sequence). V lost 4 bases to trimming and J lost 1 base, with 11 bases between them. This CDR3 is built from 14 residues. CDR3 in amino acids: CASSSLGRSYEQYF. The CDR3 bases are TGTGCCAGCAGTTCACTAGGACGTTCCTACGAGCAGTACTTC.

This rearrangement joins TRBV2 to TRBJ2-3; no clear D. CDR3 length equals 12 residues. V shed 2 bases and J shed 5 bases, with 5 bases lying between them. Germline V gene sequence: CDR1 SNHLY, CDR2 FYNNEI. CDR3: CASSEFKDTQYF. CDR3 in DNA: TGTGCCAGCAGTGAATTTAAAGATACGCAGTATTTT. The full variable domain, with the rest looked up from reference TRBV2 and TRBJ2-3, is EPEVTQTPSHQVTQMGQEVILRCVPISNHLYFYWYRQILGQKVEFLVSFYNNEISEKSEIFDDQFSVERPDGSNFTLKIRSTKLEDSAMYFCASSEFKDTQYFGPGTRLTVL.

The chain recombines TRBV28 with TRBJ2-7; D may be TRBD1 or TRBD2 (6 bases each). Trimming took 11 bases from V and 7 from J, leaving 21 bases between them. Germline assignment: CDR1 MDHEN and CDR2 SYDVKM. CDR3 length equals 13 residues. The DNA for the CDR3 is TGTGCCTCGGTCCGGGGGCAAGTTCGGGAGCAGTACTTC. Protein sequence: CASVRGQVREQYF. Using reference TRBV28 and TRBJ2-7 for the parts outside the CDR3, the full variable domain is DVKVTQSSRYLVKRTGEKVFLECVQDMDHENMFWYRQDPGLGLRLIYFSYDVKMKEKGDIPEGYSVSREKKERFSLILESASTNQTSMYLCASVRGQVREQYFGPGTRLTVT.

V usage is TRBV4-1 and J usage is TRBJ1-4, with TRBD1 identical over 8 bases. Germline-derived CDR1 and CDR2 are MGHRA and YSYEKL. J lost 7 bases, V lost 3 bases, and 10 bases had no gene match. The CDR3 is 16 amino acids. DNA of the CDR3: TGCGCCAGCAGCCAGCAGGGGGCTCCCGCGGGTGAAAAACTGTTTTTT. As protein: CASSQQGAPAGEKLFF.

The CDR3 reads CASSLEWGGDQPQHF. The CDR3 DNA reads TGTGCCAGCAGCTTAGAATGGGGGGGGGATCAGCCCCAGCATTTT. The V gene is TRBV11-2, the J gene TRBJ1-5; a weak D match, TRBD1 (5 bases). CDR1 and CDR2 (germline): SGHAT, FQNNGV. V was clipped by 0 bases and J by 5 bases, with 11 bases between them. The CDR3 consists of 15 residues.

The gene calls are TRBV13 and TRBJ1-2; 7 nucleotides align to TRBD1. Germline V gives CDR1 PRHDT, CDR2 FYEKMQ (reference sequence). V was clipped by 5 bases and J by 4 bases; unmatched bases: 13. CDR3 length equals 16 residues. In nucleotides, the CDR3 is TGTGCCAGCAGCGAACAGGGGTCGGGCAGAACCTATGGCTACACCTTC. Its translation: CASSEQGSGRTYGYTF.

There are a few counts of this clone. The rearrangement joins TRBV6-5 to TRBJ2-7; D ambiguous. V shed 6 bases and J shed 1 base, with 10 bases lying between them. The CDR3 sequence is 13 residues long. Looked up from germline, CDR1 is MNHEY and CDR2 is SVGAGI. The CDR3 reads CASRKTGSYEQYF. In DNA, the CDR3 is TGTGCCAGCAGGAAGACTGGATCCTACGAGCAGTACTTC.

As DNA, the CDR3 is TGTGCCAGTAGTATATCCGGGACTAGCACAGATACGCAGTATTTT. Translation gives CASSISGTSTDTQYF. The rearrangement uses TRBV19 and TRBJ2-3; possibly TRBD2 for D (6 bases). The CDR3 is 15 residues long. Germline values: CDR1 LNHDA, CDR2 SQIVND (reference sequence). Trimming removed 2 bases at V and 0 bases at J, with 9 bases between.

This clone is a singleton in its sample. The chain joins TRBV5-1 to TRBJ2-6; no clear D gene. Germline values: CDR1 SGHRS, CDR2 YFSETQ. Trimming removed 7 bases from V and 3 bases from J, with 8 bases in between. The CDR3 runs 13 residues. CDR3 loop: CASSAYGANVLTF. The CDR3 coding sequence is TGCGCCAGCTCTGCCTATGGGGCCAACGTCCTGACTTTC.

Notes on this clone: Different DNA sequences within this sample yield the same CDR3. The chain carries TRBV6-1 and TRBJ2-4; D is unresolved. CDR3 length equals 14 residues. Germline assignment: CDR1 MNHNS and CDR2 SASEGT. V lost 1 base to trimming and J lost 1 base, with 5 bases between them. The DNA of the CDR3 is TGTGCCAGCAGTGAAGGGGTTGCCAAAAACATTCAGTACTTC. Translation gives CASSEGVAKNIQYF.

This sequence joins TRBV27 and TRBJ1-4, with D uncertain. The V end was cut by 2 bases, the J end by 1 base, with 5 bases between. The CDR3 runs to 14 residues. CDR1 is MNHEY and CDR2 is SMNVEV in the germline V gene (reference sequence). The CDR3 region is CASSLDRTNEKLFF. The CDR3 DNA reads TGTGCCAGCAGTTTAGACCGAACTAATGAAAAACTGTTTTTT.

The table lists this clone with a few counts. The rearrangement joins TRBV6-5 to TRBJ1-6, with 7 nucleotides matching TRBD1. With V trimmed by 9 bases and J by 10 bases, 12 bases remained unmatched. Germline values: CDR1 MNHEY, CDR2 SVGAGI. The CDR3 loop spans 14 amino acids. The CDR3 DNA reads TGTGCCAGTCAACTATCGCCAGGGGGATCACCCCTCCACTTT. Residues: CASQLSPGGSPLHF.

This sequence joins TRBV11-2 and TRBJ2-1; D is unclear. Germline V gene lookup returns CDR1 SGHAT and CDR2 FQNNGV. V was trimmed by 2 bases and J by 0 bases, leaving 11 bases between them. The CDR3 consists of 16 residues. CDR3 residues: CASSLLTVTSYNEQFF. CDR3 nucleotide sequence: TGTGCCAGCAGCTTATTAACCGTCACCTCCTACAATGAGCAGTTCTTC.

The gene calls are TRBV5-6 and TRBJ1-6, with 8 bases identical to TRBD1. The germline CDR1 and CDR2 sequences are SGHDT and YYEEEE. J gave up 9 bases and V 5 bases, and 1 base lay outside the gene matches. The CDR3 has 12 amino acids. The CDR3 is CASRTGASPLHF. The CDR3 DNA is TGTGCCAGCAGGACAGGGGCTTCACCCCTCCACTTT.

The chain combines TRBV5-1 with TRBJ2-5; D is uncertain. This CDR3 has 13 residues. V lost 4 bases and J 0 bases, leaving 7 bases between the germline ends. The germline V gene has CDR1 SGHRS and CDR2 YFSETQ. The CDR3 DNA reads as TGCGCCAGCAGCGCCCGGGACCAAGAGACCCAGTACTTC. Translated, it gives CASSARDQETQYF.

The chain's CDR3 is CASSFLGSTEAFF. The CDR3 DNA sequence: TGTGCCAGCAGCTTTCTAGGGAGCACTGAAGCTTTCTTT. The rearrangement joins TRBV7-3 to TRBJ1-1; the D is unclear. Germline CDR1 SGHTA, CDR2 FQGTGA. The CDR3 length is 13 residues. V was trimmed by 3 bases and J by 4 bases, leaving 9 bases between them.

V and J are TRBV5-1 and TRBJ2-1, with 7 bases aligning to TRBD1. V dropped 5 bases and J dropped 5; count of bases not matched to a gene: 4. CDR1 and CDR2 from the germline V gene are SGHRS and YFSETQ. This CDR3 comprises 13 residues. The CDR3 protein is CASSMGQHNEQFF. CDR3 nucleotide sequence: TGCGCCAGCAGTATGGGACAGCACAATGAGCAGTTCTTC.